The TCR beta chain under discussion was sequenced for a study of blood T cell repertoires in COVID-19 (dated by TCRdb to about 2020). Background on the whole study: Samples covering the acute and convalescent phases of COVID-19 were provided by collaborators in the United States, Italy and Spain. Where available, HLA class I and class II types were obtained from metadata supplied by the sample provider rather than from assay-based typing. Samples were obtained from the ongoing ImmuneRACE study (first 160 participants) and from roughly 1,300 subjects provided by 6 global collaborators. A de-identified subject ID, COVID-19 status, age in years and sex were almost always included in the sample metadata. The repertoires were made available in a free public database intended to serve as a resource for research on the immune response to SARS-CoV-2. The dataset comprised deeply sampled blood TCRbeta repertoires from subjects exposed to, actively infected with, or recovered from COVID-19. The prospective study material was composed of cDNA or gDNA derived from T cells, B-cell-depleted T cells, or PBMCs.

The immunoSEQ Assay, a bias-controlled multiplex PCR, was used to amplify TCRbeta CDR3 regions from genomic DNA. The study's own analysis went as follows. Within the assay, amplification of reference gene primers was used to estimate how many nucleated cells each sample contained. To quantify the absolute abundance of each unique TCRbeta CDR3 rearrangement, sequence reads were collapsed and filtered. For each sample, productive Simpson clonality was calculated by taking the square root of Simpson's diversity index across productive rearrangements. TCRdb holds this immuneACCESS table with in-frame rearrangements only. Some clones are missing; in checked studies, unresolved V genes explain under half, and the rest has no known cause. V and J calls and clone size follow that table, whereas D and trimming were derived from the DNA. The sample includes about 160,000 clones, with about 81% observed a single time. Around a fifth of the sample lies in the top ten.

The CDR3 contains 14 residues, cysteine and phenylalanine counted. This entry keeps only the CDR3 DNA: 42 bases, framed from base 1. Via the germline V gene, CDR1 is MNHEY and CDR2 SVGAGI. The junction shows trimming of 4 bases on V and 4 bases on J, and the gene matches do not reach 6 bases of it. Remarks on this clone: The target of this receptor is not known. No base quality information exists; no much larger clone differs at one position.

Whole blood was collected in K2EDTA tubes by collaborating institutions according to the institutions' own protocols. For TCRbeta analysis, collaborator samples were shipped as frozen whole blood, as isolated PBMCs, or as DNA extracted from either sample type. What the research found in general, with its limitations: Clinical and demographic metadata were provided uncurated, with the amount varying by source and participant.

The sequence was collected from a woman of 80 years or more with acute or convalescent COVID-19. Sequencing input: peripheral blood. The chain is made from TRBV6-5 and TRBJ1-2, with 7 bases matching TRBD1. The DNA reads TGTGCCAGCAGTTTCACAGGGGTCGGCTATGGCTACACCTTC. Translated, this gives CASSFTGVGYGYTF.